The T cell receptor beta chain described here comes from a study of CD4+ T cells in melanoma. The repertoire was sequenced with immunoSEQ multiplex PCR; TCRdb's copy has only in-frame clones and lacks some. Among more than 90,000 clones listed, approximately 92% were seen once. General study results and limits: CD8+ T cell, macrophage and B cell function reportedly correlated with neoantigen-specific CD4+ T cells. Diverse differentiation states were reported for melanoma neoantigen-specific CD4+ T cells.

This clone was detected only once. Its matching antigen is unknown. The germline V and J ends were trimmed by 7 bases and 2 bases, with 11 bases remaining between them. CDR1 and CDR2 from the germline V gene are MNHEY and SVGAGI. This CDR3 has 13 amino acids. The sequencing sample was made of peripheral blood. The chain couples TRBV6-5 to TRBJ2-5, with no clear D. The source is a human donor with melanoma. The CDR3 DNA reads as TGTGCCAGCACCTCACTGAGACAAGAGACCCAGTACTTC. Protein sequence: CASTSLRQETQYF.